One and the same sample provided the 11 T cell receptor beta chains below, sequenced in a study of early T cells in non-severe SARS-CoV-2 infection. Using its own MiXCR run on the 5' RACE reads, TCRdb lists one record per CDR3 protein. Here the sample spans roughly 35,000 distinct CDR3 sequences, under 5% being singletons. The sequenced material came from whole blood. All receptors derive from an adult who was a healthcare worker with PCR-confirmed SARS-CoV-2 infection or an uninfected control (not recorded which).

This clonotype was seen many times. The chain employs TRBV5-6 and TRBJ1-5; 7 bases are shared with TRBD1. V shed 2 bases and J 5 bases; nucleotides not matched to a gene: 7. The CDR3 runs to 15 residues. Germline values: CDR1 SGHDT, CDR2 YYEEEE. The CDR3 DNA reads as TGTGCCAGCAGCTTTTGGACAGGTGGAGATCAGCCCCAGCATTTT. It is translated as CASSFWTGGDQPQHF.

This clonotype occurred many times. The gene calls are TRBV7-9 and TRBJ1-2; D is unresolved. Per germline, CDR1 SEHNR and CDR2 FQNEAQ (reference sequence). V was trimmed by 5 bases and J by 4 bases, leaving 11 bases between them. The CDR3 loop spans 13 amino acids. CDR3 sequence reads: CASSKTDPYGYTF. The CDR3 nucleotides are TGTGCCAGCAGCAAGACCGACCCCTATGGCTACACCTTC.

The chain has TRBV6-5 and TRBJ1-6; no clear D. CDR1 MNHEY and CDR2 SVGAGI come from the germline V gene. This CDR3 region has 15 residues. The V end lost 0 bases, the J end lost 8 bases, and 11 bases lay between the germline ends. The CDR3 DNA reads as TGTGCCAGCAGTTACTCGACGGGCGAGGATTCACCCCTCCACTTT. Its protein is CASSYSTGEDSPLHF.

The genes are TRBV7-8 and TRBJ1-1; possibly TRBD1 for D (6 bases). V was cut by 2 bases and J by 5 bases, with 9 bases left in between. This CDR3 region has 13 residues. In germline, CDR1 is SGHVS, CDR2 FQNEAQ. For the CDR3, the DNA is TGTGCCAGCAGCTTACGGCAGGGGACTGAAGCTTTCTTT. This gives the protein CASSLRQGTEAFF.

This clonotype has a count of ten or more. The chain is built from TRBV18 and TRBJ1-2; D remains unclear. Germline V gives CDR1 KGHSH, CDR2 LQKENI. The V and J ends lost 2 bases and 2 bases respectively, with 3 bases between them. This CDR3 has 12 residues. In DNA, the CDR3 is TGTGCCAGCTCACCAAGCAACTATGGCTACACCTTC. Translating gives CASSPSNYGYTF.

The chain couples TRBV20-1 to TRBJ2-1; the match to TRBD1 covers 9 bases. The CDR3 has 19 amino acids. The J segment lost 2 bases and the V segment lost 0 bases, leaving 14 bases of the junction unmatched. Germline-derived CDR1 and CDR2 are DFQATT and SNEGSKA (reference sequence). The CDR3 here is CSARDGDRVKSPAYNEQFF. The CDR3 coding sequence is TGCAGTGCTAGAGATGGGGACAGGGTAAAGAGTCCTGCCTACAATGAGCAGTTCTTC.

The genes are TRBV6-2 or TRBV6-3 and TRBJ2-1, with D maybe TRBD2 (5 bases). The germline V gene has CDR1 MNHEY and CDR2 SVGEGT. V was clipped by 7 bases and J by 8 bases, with 15 bases between them. This CDR3 contains 13 residues. This CDR3 reads CASNGDSEYEQFF. The CDR3 coding sequence is TGTGCCAGCAATGGAGATAGCGAATATGAGCAGTTCTTC.

This clonotype was seen many times. V usage is TRBV24-1 and J usage is TRBJ1-5; D remains unclear. Trimming pared 4 bases from V and 3 bases from J, leaving 6 bases between. The CDR3 contains 13 residues. Germline assignment: CDR1 KGHDR and CDR2 SFDVKD. CDR3 sequence (DNA): TGTGCCACCAGTGACATTCACAATCAGCCCCAGCATTTT. Translating gives CATSDIHNQPQHF.

This clonotype was counted ten times or more. The rearrangement uses TRBV6-4 and TRBJ2-2, with D tentatively TRBD1 (6 bases). Germline assignment: CDR1 MRHNA and CDR2 SNTAGT. The CDR3 length is 14 residues. V was clipped by 3 bases and J by 7 bases, with 12 bases between them. In DNA form, the CDR3 reads TGTGCCAGCAGTGAGGAAGGGGGAATCGGGGAGCTGTTTTTT. Its protein product is CASSEEGGIGELFF.

The V gene is TRBV20-1, the J gene TRBJ2-1; 12 bases match TRBD2. Per germline, CDR1 DFQATT and CDR2 SNEGSKA (reference sequence). Losses at the gene ends were 4 bases for V and 4 bases for J; bases not matched to a gene: 5. This CDR3 spans 15 amino acids. As DNA, the CDR3 is TGCAGTGCTACATCGACTAGCGGGAGTTACAATGAGCAGTTCTTC. Translation: CSATSTSGSYNEQFF.

This clonotype occurred many times. DNA for the CDR3: TGTGCCAGCATCGGAAGACTAGCGGGAGGACACAATGAGCAGTTCTTC. It specifies CASIGRLAGGHNEQFF. The chain couples TRBV12-3 or TRBV12-4 to TRBJ2-1, with 13 bases matching TRBD2. Trimming at V came to 7 bases and at J to 5 bases, leaving 8 bases not matched to a gene. This CDR3 has 16 amino acids.